The 26 T cell receptor beta chains listed next were all sequenced from one sample in a study of T cells in Graves' hyperthyroidism and ophthalmopathy (dated by TCRdb to between 2018 and 2021). Library prep was done by multiplex PCR. The data were produced on an Illumina HiSeq 2000. The TCR beta CDR3 regions were amplified from the RNA transcripts. For the first round of RT-PCR on the TCR CDR3, the HTBI primer set was used together with the Qiagen OneStep RT-PCR kit. TCRdb itself trimmed the public reads at Q25 with fastp, ran MiXCR and retained productive beta chains. Rows are combined by CDR3 protein, so each entry shows the most common genes and DNA. The sample table contains hundreds of thousands of distinct CDR3 sequences; only one count was recorded for over 15% of them. Around 26% of the sample is in the top ten clones. Sample: blood. Receptors originate from a woman aged 18-29 years with Graves' ophthalmopathy.

This clonotype was found a few times. The chain recombines TRBV4-1 with TRBJ1-6; D call uncertain. The CDR3 length is 18 residues. Germline lookup yields CDR1 MGHRA and CDR2 YSYEKL. V was pared by 0 bases and J by 1 base, with 13 bases between. CDR3 sequence (DNA): TGCGCCAGCAGCCAAGATCCTCCAGGCCCGTCCTATAATTCACCCCTCCACTTT. Translating gives CASSQDPPGPSYNSPLHF.

There are many counts of this clonotype. The J gene is TRBJ2-1, the V gene TRBV6-1; D is perhaps TRBD2 (5 bases). CDR3 length: 14 amino acids. The germline CDR1 and CDR2 sequences are MNHNS and SASEGT. With 5 bases removed from V and 3 bases from J, the gap between germline ends came to 11 bases. CDR3 protein: CASSPLGIYNEQFF. For the CDR3, the DNA is TGTGCCAGCAGTCCACTAGGGATCTACAATGAGCAGTTCTTC.

Ten or more counts support this clonotype. CDR3 residues: CASSLAEVGGYTF. CDR3 DNA: TGTGCCAGCAGCTTAGCGGAAGTTGGTGGCTACACCTTC. V gene TRBV7-9 combines with J gene TRBJ1-2; D is uncertain. The V gene's germline CDR1 is SEHNR and CDR2 FQNEAQ (reference sequence). CDR3 length: 13 residues. Trimming shortened V by 0 bases and J by 7 bases, and 9 bases separated the two germline ends. Variable domain in full (rest from reference TRBV7-9 and TRBJ1-2): DTGVSQNPRHKITKRGQNVTFRCDPISEHNRLYWYRQTLGQGPEFLTYFQNEAQLEKSRLLSDRFSAERPKGSFSTLEIQRTEQGDSAMYLCASSLAEVGGYTFGSGTRLTVV.

This chain's CDR3 is CASSLVGNGYTF. CDR3 coding DNA: TGCGCCAGCAGCTTGGTAGGGAATGGCTACACCTTC. The chain employs TRBV5-1 and TRBJ1-2; D ambiguous. This CDR3 contains 12 residues. Germline V lookup: CDR1 SGHRS, CDR2 YFSETQ. Trimming cost V 0 bases and J 6 bases, with 6 bases left between them.

This clonotype was observed many times. The chain joins TRBV28 to TRBJ2-7; 8 nucleotides agree with TRBD1. V lost 5 bases and J lost 9; bases outside the gene matches: 9. The CDR3 has 13 residues. The germline V gene has CDR1 MDHEN and CDR2 SYDVKM. CDR3 sequence (DNA): TGTGCCAGCAGTAAGTGGACAGGGCACCTGCAGTACTTC. This translates into CASSKWTGHLQYF. The variable domain in full, with the rest retrieved from reference TRBV28 and TRBJ2-7, is DVKVTQSSRYLVKRTGEKVFLECVQDMDHENMFWYRQDPGLGLRLIYFSYDVKMKEKGDIPEGYSVSREKKERFSLILESASTNQTSMYLCASSKWTGHLQYFGPGTRLTVT.

In its sample, this clonotype was seen a few times. The CDR3 DNA is TGTGCCAGTAGGGAGAACAGTGGTGATGGCTACACCTTC. Residues: CASRENSGDGYTF. V and J are TRBV19 and TRBJ1-2, with D unclear. In germline, CDR1 is LNHDA, CDR2 SQIVND (reference sequence). The CDR3 consists of 13 residues. Trimming pared 6 bases from V and 6 bases from J, leaving 14 bases between.

The V gene is TRBV4-1, the J gene TRBJ1-5, with no clear D. In germline, CDR1 is MGHRA, CDR2 YSYEKL. The germline V and J ends were trimmed by 0 bases and 10 bases, with 16 bases remaining between them. The CDR3 is 15 amino acids. The CDR3 DNA reads as TGCGCCAGCAGCCAAGATTGGGTAGGCCGGTACCCCCAGCATTTT. Encoded protein: CASSQDWVGRYPQHF.

This clonotype was recorded many times. V is TRBV20-1 and J is TRBJ2-1; 12 bases align to TRBD2. The ends lost 5 bases at V and 4 bases at J; junction bases unmatched: 15. The CDR3 has 18 amino acids. Germline V gene sequence: CDR1 DFQATT, CDR2 SNEGSKA (reference sequence). CDR3 nucleotide sequence: TGCAGTGCTCAATTGATGACTAGCGGGAGCCCCGGGTACAATGAGCAGTTCTTC. Translation: CSAQLMTSGSPGYNEQFF.

This clonotype has at least ten counts. The V gene is TRBV19, the J gene TRBJ2-7, with D unresolved. Looked up from germline, CDR1 is LNHDA and CDR2 is SQIVND (reference sequence). V was clipped by 5 bases and J by 0 bases, with 14 bases between them. The CDR3 runs to 15 residues. The CDR3 region is CASSSSPLGSYEQYF. CDR3 in DNA: TGTGCCAGTAGTTCCTCCCCCTTGGGCTCCTACGAGCAGTACTTC.

This clonotype occurred many times. This chain links TRBV7-9 with TRBJ2-1; 9 bases fit TRBD2. CDR3 length equals 16 residues. Germline V gives CDR1 SEHNR, CDR2 FQNEAQ (reference sequence). V was clipped by 1 base and J by 3 bases; unmatched bases: 4. In DNA form, the CDR3 reads TGTGCCAGCAGCTTAGTGTCTAGCGGGAACTACAATGAGCAGTTCTTC. Protein product: CASSLVSSGNYNEQFF. The variable domain in full, completed from reference TRBV7-9 and TRBJ2-1, reads DTGVSQNPRHKITKRGQNVTFRCDPISEHNRLYWYRQTLGQGPEFLTYFQNEAQLEKSRLLSDRFSAERPKGSFSTLEIQRTEQGDSAMYLCASSLVSSGNYNEQFFGPGTRLTVL.

This clonotype appeared many times. J is TRBJ1-2 and V is TRBV20-1; 10 bases match TRBD1. Germline V gene lookup returns CDR1 DFQATT and CDR2 SNEGSKA (reference sequence). This CDR3 is built from 17 residues. J lost 8 bases, V lost 0 bases, and 15 bases had no gene match. CDR3 in DNA: TGCAGTGCTAGAGATATTAATGGAGACAGGGGGCTACACGGCTACACCTTC. Residues: CSARDINGDRGLHGYTF.

This clonotype was counted many times. The rearrangement links TRBV2 to TRBJ2-1, with D possibly TRBD2 on 6 matching bases. Germline CDR1 is SNHLY and CDR2 is FYNNEI. V lost 7 bases to trimming and J lost 4 bases, with 14 bases between them. The CDR3 has 14 amino acids. The CDR3 DNA is TGTGCCAGCACCGGACTGGGGGGATACAATGAGCAGTTCTTC. Residues: CASTGLGGYNEQFF.

The V and J genes are TRBV29-1 and TRBJ2-3; 15 positions match TRBD2. Germline CDR1 is SQVTM and CDR2 is ANQGSEA. This CDR3 region has 17 residues. Unmatched junction bases numbered 13, after V lost 6 bases and J lost 6 bases. Here the CDR3 reads CSVSYPGTSGRLDTQYF. CDR3 in DNA: TGCAGCGTCTCCTACCCCGGGACTAGCGGGAGGCTTGATACGCAGTATTTT.

This chain links TRBV6-2 or TRBV6-3 with TRBJ1-5, with TRBD1 matching 8 bases. The CDR3 runs to 14 residues. Per the germline V gene, CDR1 is MNHEY and CDR2 is SVGEGT. V lost 4 bases to trimming and J lost 4 bases; unmatched junction nucleotides: 3. The CDR3 protein is CASSWGTGNQPQHF. For the CDR3, the DNA is TGTGCCAGCAGTTGGGGGACAGGTAATCAGCCCCAGCATTTT.

This clonotype was counted at least ten times. This chain links TRBV7-9 with TRBJ1-3; 8 nucleotides align to TRBD1. The junction had 12 bases not matched to a gene; V was cut back by 1 base and J by 4 bases. This CDR3 is built from 18 residues. Germline V gene sequence: CDR1 SEHNR, CDR2 FQNEAQ (reference sequence). The CDR3 nucleotides are TGTGCCAGCAGCTTAGGCAGGACAGGGAAATTCGCCGGAAACACCATATATTTT. The encoded protein is CASSLGRTGKFAGNTIYF.

This clonotype was seen at least ten times. The chain carries TRBV11-2 and TRBJ2-4, with D unresolved. Trimming cost V 4 bases and J 5 bases, with 6 bases left between them. This CDR3 region has 12 residues. Germline V gene data show CDR1 as SGHAT and CDR2 as FQNNGV. CDR3 DNA: TGTGCCAGCAGCTCCTACGAAAACATTCAGTACTTC. Protein: CASSSYENIQYF.

In DNA, the CDR3 is TGCAGCGTTGAGTTGGGCCGGGACAGGGAAAAACTGTTTTTT. It is translated as CSVELGRDREKLFF. The chain carries TRBV29-1 and TRBJ1-4, with 8 bases fitting TRBD1. CDR3 length equals 14 residues. J lost 8 bases, V lost 3 bases, and 8 bases had no gene match. CDR1 and CDR2 from the germline V gene are SQVTM and ANQGSEA.

This clonotype appeared many times. V is TRBV3-1 and J is TRBJ2-3; D is undetermined. Trimming stripped 1 base from V and 0 bases from J, with 5 bases between. The CDR3 loop spans 14 amino acids. The germline gives CDR1 LGHDT, CDR2 YNNKEL (reference sequence). CDR3 region: CASSQAGSTDTQYF. The DNA of the CDR3 is TGTGCCAGCAGCCAAGCGGGTAGCACAGATACGCAGTATTTT.

This clonotype was found many times. V gene TRBV7-9 combines with J gene TRBJ1-5; 8 bases line up with TRBD1. The CDR3 is made up of 14 amino acids. Per germline, CDR1 SEHNR and CDR2 FQNEAQ (reference sequence). With V trimmed by 5 bases and J by 6 bases, 6 bases remained unmatched. CDR3 region: CASSVGQGGQPQHF. CDR3 coding DNA: TGTGCCAGCAGCGTCGGACAGGGAGGTCAGCCCCAGCATTTT.

This clonotype showed up many times. J is TRBJ1-1 and V is TRBV10-3; 8 bases match TRBD1. J lost 0 bases, V lost 2 bases, and 8 bases had no gene match. CDR1 and CDR2 (germline): ENHRY, SYGVKD. The CDR3 sequence is 17 residues long. The CDR3 sequence: CAISEQGRGLVNTEAFF. CDR3 nucleotides: TGTGCCATCAGTGAGCAGGGCAGGGGGCTGGTGAACACTGAAGCTTTCTTT.

This clonotype was seen repeatedly, ten times or more. This rearrangement joins TRBV11-1 to TRBJ2-7, with a weak D call TRBD2 (5 bases). Germline assignment: CDR1 SGHAT and CDR2 FQDESV (reference sequence). This CDR3 has 14 residues. Trimming left V 4 bases short and J 3 bases short, with 13 bases between. Written as DNA, the CDR3 is TGTGCCAGCAGCTATGGAGAAAGCGGCTACGAGCAGTACTTC. This codes for CASSYGESGYEQYF.

The CDR3 DNA reads as TGTGCCAGCAGAGGACTAGCGGGAGGGCAAGATACGCAGTATTTT. It yields the protein CASRGLAGGQDTQYF. This sequence joins TRBV27 and TRBJ2-3; 15 positions agree with TRBD2. Germline loops: CDR1 MNHEY, CDR2 SMNVEV (reference sequence). The J segment lost 5 bases and the V segment lost 6 bases, leaving 3 bases of the junction unmatched. This CDR3 spans 15 amino acids.

Ten or more counts support this clonotype. The rearrangement uses TRBV3-1 and TRBJ2-7, with 12 bases aligning to TRBD1. The CDR3 sequence is 14 residues long. V lost 6 bases to trimming and J lost 5 bases; unmatched junction nucleotides: 5. Germline V CDR1 and CDR2: LGHDT, YNNKEL (reference sequence). As DNA, the CDR3 is TGTGCCAGCAGTTCCGGGACAGGGGGCCACGAGCAGTACTTC. As protein: CASSSGTGGHEQYF.

Concerning this clonotype: This may stem from a read error, because a much larger clone lies one nucleotide away. The rearrangement uses TRBV10-3 and TRBJ2-7; D perhaps matches TRBD1 (6 bases). CDR1 is ENHRY and CDR2 is SYGVKD in the germline V gene. V dropped 6 bases and J dropped 0 bases, with 9 bases sitting between them. CDR3 length: 13 amino acids. CDR3 DNA sequence: TGTGCCATCAGGATAGGGGGCTCCTACGAGCAGTACTTC. Encoded protein: CAIRIGGSYEQYF.

The table lists this clonotype with many counts. This chain uses TRBV20-1 with TRBJ2-7; no clear D gene. The V gene lost 2 bases and the J gene lost 0 bases, with 14 bases spanning the gap. CDR1 and CDR2 from the germline V gene are DFQATT and SNEGSKA (reference sequence). This CDR3 contains 15 residues. This CDR3 is CSARPREESSYEQYF. The CDR3 DNA follows: TGCAGTGCTAGACCTCGAGAGGAAAGCTCCTACGAGCAGTACTTC.

This clonotype occurred many times. V usage is TRBV28 and J usage is TRBJ2-7; weak D call: TRBD2 (6 bases). The CDR3 is 13 amino acids. Germline CDR1 and CDR2: MDHEN and SYDVKM. V shed 3 bases and J shed 3 bases, with 9 bases lying between them. CDR3 sequence: CASSFGGIYEQYF. DNA for the CDR3: TGTGCCAGCAGTTTTGGCGGGATCTACGAGCAGTACTTC. Full variable domain (rest looked up from reference TRBV28 and TRBJ2-7): DVKVTQSSRYLVKRTGEKVFLECVQDMDHENMFWYRQDPGLGLRLIYFSYDVKMKEKGDIPEGYSVSREKKERFSLILESASTNQTSMYLCASSFGGIYEQYFGPGTRLTVT.